These 32 T cell receptor beta chains originate from one sample sequenced in a study of CD8 T cells in ankylosing spondylitis. TCRdb passed the 5' RACE reads through MiXCR, listing each CDR3 protein once. The data show about 540,000 distinct CDR3 sequences, approximately 12% seen once. Study-wide results and caveats: Typical of ankylosing spondylitis blood, it appeared, was a TCR beta motif of under 10 highly homologous variants.

Their recognized antigens are unknown. The sample comprised blood, either unsorted or a sorted T cell fraction (not recorded which). These receptors were obtained from a male donor with ankylosing spondylitis.

Ten or more counts support this clonotype. The chain uses TRBV6-5 and TRBJ1-6; perhaps TRBD1 as D (5 bases). The V end lost 6 bases, the J end lost 14 bases, and 11 bases lay between the germline ends. The CDR3 sequence is 11 residues long. The germline V gene encodes CDR1 MNHEY and CDR2 SVGAGI. This chain's CDR3 is CASSWGRSLHF. The CDR3, as DNA: TGTGCCAGCAGCTGGGGCCGGTCCCTCCACTTT.

The chain joins TRBV30 to TRBJ2-6; no reliable D call. Germline values: CDR1 GTSNPN, CDR2 SVGIG (reference sequence). The CDR3 extends over 14 amino acids. With 0 bases removed from V and 3 bases from J, the gap between germline ends came to 6 bases. DNA for the CDR3: TGTGCCTGGAGTGTGACATTTGGGGCCAACGTCCTGACTTTC. It codes for CAWSVTFGANVLTF.

Only a few counts were recorded for this clonotype. The chain uses TRBV7-9 and TRBJ1-5; D is unclear. Germline V gene data show CDR1 as SEHNR and CDR2 as FQNEAQ (reference sequence). CDR3 length: 15 residues. V shed 2 bases and J shed 0 bases, with 8 bases lying between them. CDR3 DNA: TGTGCCAGCAGCTTATCATCAAATAGCAATCAGCCCCAGCATTTT. It is translated as CASSLSSNSNQPQHF.

V usage is TRBV9 and J usage is TRBJ2-1; D possibly corresponds to TRBD2 (6 bases). From germline, CDR1 is SGDLS and CDR2 YYNGEE. Trimming took off 3 bases at V and 5 bases at J, with 12 bases between the two ends. There are 14 residues in the CDR3. The CDR3, as DNA: TGTGCCAGCAGCGATATGGGGGGAAACAATGAGCAGTTCTTC. This gives the protein CASSDMGGNNEQFF.

This rearrangement joins TRBV30 to TRBJ2-5; 10 positions match TRBD2. This CDR3 spans 16 amino acids. In germline, CDR1 is GTSNPN, CDR2 SVGIG (reference sequence). Germline trimming cut 4 bases from V and 5 bases from J; bases unmatched to any gene: 13. DNA of the CDR3: TGTGCCTGGAATACTGGGCTAGCGGGAGTAAGGGAGACCCAGTACTTC. Its protein product is CAWNTGLAGVRETQYF.

This clonotype was seen at least ten times. The rearrangement links TRBV12-3 or TRBV12-4 to TRBJ1-6; D not resolved. The CDR3 contains 15 residues. V lost 5 bases to trimming and J lost 3 bases, with 11 bases between them. In nucleotides, the CDR3 is TGTGCCAGCAGTCCGCAGACACGCTATAATTCACCCCTCCACTTT. Amino acids: CASSPQTRYNSPLHF.

CDR3 DNA sequence: TGTGCCAGCAGCAAGGGACAGGGGATGAACACTGAAGCTTTCTTT. This sequence encodes CASSKGQGMNTEAFF. The chain joins TRBV4-2 to TRBJ1-1, with TRBD1 matching 10 bases. J was trimmed by 0 bases and V by 5 bases; bases with no gene match: 3. CDR1 is LGHNA, CDR2 YNFKEQ, per germline. CDR3 size: 15 residues.

This clonotype has more than one count but fewer than ten. The CDR3 loop is CSAAGSGSTDTQYF. CDR3 DNA sequence: TGCAGTGCCGCAGGGAGCGGGAGCACAGATACGCAGTATTTT. V and J are TRBV20-1 and TRBJ2-3, with D perhaps TRBD2 (6 bases). V was clipped by 6 bases and J by 0 bases, with 13 bases between them. There are 14 residues in the CDR3. Germline loops: CDR1 DFQATT, CDR2 SNEGSKA (reference sequence).

In this sample, this clonotype turned up many times. The chain is built from TRBV5-1 and TRBJ2-1; 9 bases line up with TRBD2. CDR3 length: 14 amino acids. J was trimmed by 4 bases and V by 6 bases; bases with no gene match: 5. Germline V gene data show CDR1 as SGHRS and CDR2 as YFSETQ. Here the CDR3 DNA reads TGCGCCAGCACTTGGCTAGCGGGGTACAATGAGCAGTTCTTC. This codes for CASTWLAGYNEQFF.

This clonotype was seen a handful of times. For the CDR3, the DNA is TGCGGTTACTGCGTTTGGGACAGCCAAGAGACCCAGTACTTC. Amino acids: CGYCVWDSQETQYF. This rearrangement joins TRBV29-1 to TRBJ2-5; 7 positions agree with TRBD1. The V gene's germline CDR1 is SQVTM and CDR2 ANQGSEA. There are 14 residues in the CDR3. Full variable domain (remainder filled in from reference TRBV29-1 and TRBJ2-5): SAVISQKPSRDICQRGTSLTIQCQVDSQVTMMFWYRQQPGQSLTLIATANQGSEATYESGFVIDKFPISRPNLTFSTLTVSNMSPEDSSIYLCGYCVWDSQETQYFGPGTRLLVL.

The sample holds many counts of this clonotype. This chain links TRBV5-1 with TRBJ2-7, with D possibly matching TRBD1 (6 bases). This CDR3 spans 13 amino acids. The germline V and J ends were trimmed by 2 bases and 5 bases, with 11 bases remaining between them. CDR1 and CDR2 (germline): SGHRS, YFSETQ. CDR3 sequence (DNA): TGCGCCAGCAGCTTACAGGGTCGGGACGAGCAGTACTTC. The encoded protein is CASSLQGRDEQYF.

The chain has TRBV5-1 and TRBJ1-6, with a possible D match to TRBD1 (5 bases). The germline V gene encodes CDR1 SGHRS and CDR2 YFSETQ. The CDR3 is 13 residues long. Trimming pared 4 bases from V and 8 bases from J, leaving 10 bases between. The CDR3 here is CASSTGGDSPLHF. CDR3 nucleotide sequence: TGCGCCAGCAGCACCGGGGGGGATTCACCCCTCCACTTT.

This clonotype was observed a few times. The rearrangement links TRBV28 to TRBJ1-5; 7 positions agree with TRBD1. The CDR3 totals 14 residues. V was pared by 10 bases and J by 0 bases, with 6 bases of the junction left unmatched. Germline V gene data show CDR1 as MDHEN and CDR2 as SYDVKM. In nucleotides, the CDR3 is TGTGCCACCGAACGACAGGGTAGCAATCAGCCCCAGCATTTT. This sequence encodes CATERQGSNQPQHF.

This clonotype was observed a few times. This rearrangement joins TRBV5-1 to TRBJ2-6; 7 nucleotides align to TRBD2. The trim removed 2 bases at V and 2 bases at J, leaving 1 base unmatched. This CDR3 has 15 residues. Per germline, CDR1 SGHRS and CDR2 YFSETQ. Here the CDR3 reads CASSLSGTGANVLTF. The CDR3 DNA is TGCGCCAGCAGCTTAAGCGGGACTGGGGCCAACGTCCTGACTTTC.

This clonotype has at least ten counts. The genes are TRBV5-1 and TRBJ2-2; D unresolved. The germline V gene has CDR1 SGHRS and CDR2 YFSETQ. V lost 0 bases, J lost 5 bases, and 17 bases lay in between. This CDR3 has 17 residues. CDR3: CASSLALESPGTGELFF. In DNA, the CDR3 is TGCGCCAGCAGCTTGGCCCTTGAATCCCCGGGTACCGGGGAGCTGTTTTTT. Looking up the rest from reference TRBV5-1 and TRBJ2-2 gives the full variable domain: KAGVTQTPRYLIKTRGQQVTLSCSPISGHRSVSWYQQTPGQGLQFLFEYFSETQRNKGNFPGRFSGRQFSNSRSEMNVSTLELGDSALYLCASSLALESPGTGELFFGEGSRLTVL.

This clonotype was observed a few times. The gene calls are TRBV2 and TRBJ2-1; a possible D gene is TRBD2 (5 bases). This CDR3 contains 13 residues. Germline-derived CDR1 and CDR2 are SNHLY and FYNNEI. Trimming pared 2 bases from V and 4 bases from J, leaving 6 bases between. CDR3 region: CASSESGYNEQFF. CDR3 sequence (DNA): TGTGCCAGCAGTGAATCGGGGTACAATGAGCAGTTCTTC.

The V gene is TRBV10-3, the J gene TRBJ2-7; 9 bases align to TRBD2. The CDR3 length is 15 residues. From germline, CDR1 is ENHRY and CDR2 SYGVKD. The J segment lost 7 bases and the V segment lost 0 bases, leaving 7 bases of the junction unmatched. This CDR3 is CAISESVAGAKEQYF. The CDR3 bases are TGTGCCATCAGTGAGTCAGTAGCGGGAGCGAAAGAGCAGTACTTC.

The chain links TRBV29-1 to TRBJ1-2, with a weak D call TRBD1 (6 bases). The CDR3 runs 18 residues. Trimming removed 0 bases at V and 0 bases at J, with 20 bases between. Germline CDR1 and CDR2: SQVTM and ANQGSEA. The CDR3 DNA reads TGCAGCGTTGAAGATAGAAGGACAGTCACGGGGACTAACTATGGCTACACCTTC. Encoded protein: CSVEDRRTVTGTNYGYTF.

In its sample, this clonotype was seen a few times. The chain recombines TRBV29-1 with TRBJ1-3; D call uncertain. CDR3 length: 13 amino acids. Germline CDR1 and CDR2: SQVTM and ANQGSEA. V was shortened by 7 bases and J by 0 bases, with 10 bases between the two germline ends. CDR3 in DNA: TGCAGCGGCCGCGGGCTCTCTGGAAACACCATATATTTT. This encodes CSGRGLSGNTIYF.

This clonotype was recorded a few times. The V and J genes are TRBV6-1 and TRBJ1-5; TRBD1 matches at 7 bases. V lost 6 bases to trimming and J lost 6 bases; unmatched junction nucleotides: 8. In germline, CDR1 is MNHNS, CDR2 SASEGT. The length of the CDR3 is 14 residues. CDR3 amino acids: CASSNRGGSQPQHF. The DNA for the CDR3 is TGTGCCAGCAGCAACAGGGGTGGGAGTCAGCCCCAGCATTTT.

The table lists this clonotype with a few counts. V and J are TRBV7-2 and TRBJ2-7, with 7 bases lining up with TRBD2. CDR1 is SGHTA, CDR2 FQGNSA, per germline. CDR3 length equals 16 residues. Trimming cost V 5 bases and J 0 bases; bases outside gene matches: 10. This CDR3 is CASSPRSGVSSYEQYV. CDR3 sequence (DNA): TGTGCCAGCAGCCCGAGAAGCGGGGTAAGCTCCTACGAGCAGTACGTC.

The J gene is TRBJ2-1, the V gene TRBV18; 7 nucleotides align to TRBD1. V lost 1 base, J lost 0 bases, and 3 bases stayed unmatched. The CDR3 consists of 16 residues. Germline V CDR1 and CDR2: KGHSH, LQKENI. This CDR3 is CASSPRTGDSYNEQFF. The CDR3 bases are TGTGCCAGCTCACCACGGACAGGTGACTCCTACAATGAGCAGTTCTTC.

This clonotype came up a few times. This chain joins TRBV20-1 and TRBJ2-3, with D possibly being TRBD2 (5 bases). This CDR3 has 12 residues. Germline CDR1 DFQATT, CDR2 SNEGSKA (reference sequence). V shed 5 bases and J shed 6 bases, with 12 bases lying between them. In DNA, the CDR3 is TGCAGTGCTCCCACCTCGGGGGATACGCAGTATTTT. Translating gives CSAPTSGDTQYF.

This clonotype was seen ten or more times. V is TRBV12-3 or TRBV12-4 and J is TRBJ2-1; weak D call: TRBD1 (5 bases). Between the trimmed V and J ends, which lost 1 base and 2 bases, there was a span of 9 bases. The CDR3 covers 15 residues. The CDR3 protein is CASSLDQTAYNEQFF. CDR3 in DNA: TGTGCCAGCAGTTTAGACCAGACAGCCTACAATGAGCAGTTCTTC.

The chain uses TRBV12-3 or TRBV12-4 and TRBJ2-1, with TRBD2 matching over 12 bases. This CDR3 spans 15 amino acids. V was pared by 5 bases and J by 5 bases, with 4 bases of the junction left unmatched. The CDR3 loop is CASSPTSGSHNEQFF. The CDR3 DNA sequence: TGTGCCAGCAGTCCGACTAGCGGGAGCCACAATGAGCAGTTCTTC.

This clonotype has at least ten counts. CDR3 amino acids: CASKGADRGYGYTF. The DNA for the CDR3 is TGTGCCAGCAAAGGGGCCGACAGGGGCTATGGCTACACCTTC. This rearrangement joins TRBV7-9 to TRBJ1-2, with 8 bases lining up with TRBD1. The germline V gene encodes CDR1 SEHNR and CDR2 FQNEAQ (reference sequence). This CDR3 comprises 14 residues. J gave up 4 bases and V 7 bases, and 8 bases lay outside the gene matches.

The chain is built from TRBV12-3 or TRBV12-4 and TRBJ2-2; D possibly corresponds to TRBD2 (6 bases). The germline V and J ends were trimmed by 7 bases and 5 bases, with 14 bases remaining between them. The CDR3 totals 14 residues. The CDR3 DNA follows: TGTGCCAGCACTCCGGGACTCGCGACCGGGGAGCTGTTTTTT. Protein: CASTPGLATGELFF.

This clonotype turned up a few times. This chain links TRBV7-9 with TRBJ2-1, with 7 positions matching TRBD2. CDR3 size: 16 residues. Germline assignment: CDR1 SEHNR and CDR2 FQNEAQ (reference sequence). The junction had 15 bases not matched to a gene; V was cut back by 7 bases and J by 6 bases. The CDR3 loop is CASIPPSAGWSNEQFF. As DNA, the CDR3 is TGTGCCAGCATCCCCCCCTCAGCGGGATGGTCCAATGAGCAGTTCTTC.

This clonotype was seen repeatedly, ten times or more. Written as DNA, the CDR3 is TGTGCCAGCAGTTTATGGAGGCAGACCCTAGCCAAAAACATTCAGTACTTC. Its protein is CASSLWRQTLAKNIQYF. The J gene is TRBJ2-4, the V gene TRBV28; D unclear. Germline V gives CDR1 MDHEN, CDR2 SYDVKM. This CDR3 contains 17 residues. Trimming took off 0 bases at V and 0 bases at J, with 12 bases between the two ends.

This clonotype has only a few counts. V gene TRBV7-8 combines with J gene TRBJ2-7, with 9 bases fitting TRBD1. CDR3 size: 13 residues. With V trimmed by 3 bases and J by 7 bases, 4 bases remained unmatched. CDR1 and CDR2 from the germline V gene are SGHVS and FQNEAQ. CDR3 coding DNA: TGTGCCAGCAGCTTGAACAGGGGGCGAGAGCAGTACGTC. Translating gives CASSLNRGREQYV.

This clonotype has ten or more counts. This chain links TRBV7-9 with TRBJ2-1; tentative D call: TRBD2 (6 bases). The V gene lost 4 bases and the J gene lost 5 bases, with 12 bases spanning the gap. The CDR3 sequence is 14 residues long. CDR1 is SEHNR and CDR2 is FQNEAQ in the germline V gene (reference sequence). The CDR3 region is CASSWDWEDNEQFF. In DNA form, the CDR3 reads TGTGCCAGCAGCTGGGACTGGGAGGACAATGAGCAGTTCTTC.

The sample holds a few counts of this clonotype. The V gene is TRBV5-1, the J gene TRBJ2-5, with 9 bases aligning to TRBD1. The J segment lost 4 bases and the V segment lost 3 bases, leaving 7 bases of the junction unmatched. Per germline, CDR1 SGHRS and CDR2 YFSETQ. This CDR3 is built from 15 residues. The CDR3 nucleotides are TGCGCCAGCAGCTCTTATGGGACAGGGCCAGAGACCCAGTACTTC. Its protein product is CASSSYGTGPETQYF.